The 32 T cell receptor beta chains listed next were all sequenced from one sample in a study of blood T cells in healthy people across ages. Primers used in a second PCR of roughly 7 to 12 cycles were a sample-barcoded 5' primer and a J-beta primer mix. TCRdb used MiXCR to reprocess the 5' RACE reads, holding one entry per CDR3 protein. The sample yields around 790,000 distinct CDR3 sequences, more than 40% seen once. Sequenced: blood. These receptors were collected from a man in his 60s in good health.

This clonotype was observed a handful of times. The rearrangement links TRBV4-3 to TRBJ2-7; 8 bases fit TRBD1. The germline V gene has CDR1 LGHNA and CDR2 YSLEER. After removal of 4 bases from V and 3 bases from J, the junction contained 8 bases not matched to a gene. The CDR3 has 15 amino acids. The CDR3 here is CASSRDRGRFYEQYF. The CDR3 DNA reads as TGCGCCAGCAGCCGCGACAGGGGTCGCTTCTACGAGCAGTACTTC.

This sequence joins TRBV28 and TRBJ2-1; tentatively, D is TRBD1 (6 bases). In germline, CDR1 is MDHEN, CDR2 SYDVKM. There are 15 residues in the CDR3. The V gene lost 1 base and the J gene lost 13 bases, with 20 bases spanning the gap. CDR3 bases: TGTGCCAGCAGTTTATACAGGGCGCCCCAAGAGACCCAGTTCTTC. Its translation is CASSLYRAPQETQFF.

The rearrangement links TRBV6-2 or TRBV6-3 to TRBJ2-3; 10 bases map to TRBD2. The V and J ends lost 6 bases and 3 bases, in that order; junction bases with no gene match: 12. Germline loops: CDR1 MNHEY, CDR2 SVGEGT. This CDR3 spans 17 amino acids. CDR3 protein: CASRIDSGRRETDTQYF. The CDR3, as DNA: TGTGCCAGCAGGATCGATAGCGGGAGGAGAGAAACAGATACGCAGTATTTT.

V gene TRBV5-1 combines with J gene TRBJ1-2, with D possibly being TRBD1 (6 bases). With 4 bases removed from V and 8 bases from J, the gap between germline ends came to 15 bases. CDR1 SGHRS and CDR2 YFSETQ come from the germline V gene. This CDR3 comprises 13 residues. CDR3 residues: CASSASGDGGYTF. The CDR3 coding sequence is TGCGCCAGCAGCGCTTCAGGGGATGGCGGCTACACCTTC.

This clonotype was counted a few times. This sequence joins TRBV4-3 and TRBJ2-5; D is unresolved. Germline CDR1 reads LGHNA; CDR2 reads YSLEER. Trimming pared 0 bases from V and 3 bases from J, leaving 14 bases between. This CDR3 has 16 residues. The DNA of the CDR3 is TGCGCCAGCAGCCAAGATAGGGCCCTTGAAAAAGAGACCCAGTACTTC. Protein sequence: CASSQDRALEKETQYF.

CDR3 amino acids: CASSVVGLAGGLQETQYF. CDR3 bases: TGTGCCAGCAGCGTAGTGGGACTAGCGGGGGGGCTTCAAGAGACCCAGTACTTC. The J gene is TRBJ2-5, the V gene TRBV9, with 16 bases fitting TRBD2. The V segment lost 0 bases and the J segment 2 bases; nucleotides outside the gene matches: 4. The germline V gene encodes CDR1 SGDLS and CDR2 YYNGEE. The CDR3 has 18 amino acids.

This CDR3 is CAIRAPSGGGQYF. The CDR3 DNA follows: TGTGCCATCAGAGCCCCTAGCGGGGGGGGTCAGTACTTC. The rearrangement joins TRBV10-3 to TRBJ2-7; 12 bases are shared with TRBD2. Germline lookup yields CDR1 ENHRY and CDR2 SYGVKD. Trimming took 6 bases from V and 10 from J; bases not matched to a gene: 7. The CDR3 has 13 amino acids.

Only a few counts were recorded for this clonotype. V is TRBV12-3 or TRBV12-4 and J is TRBJ2-1; no reliable D call. The CDR3 consists of 13 residues. The ends were cut back, 6 bases at V and 6 bases at J, with 12 bases in the middle. CDR3 loop: CASSPTPTNEQFF. In DNA, the CDR3 is TGTGCCAGCAGCCCCACCCCGACCAATGAGCAGTTCTTC.

The rearrangement links TRBV6-1 to TRBJ2-7; D may be TRBD1 (5 bases). Trimming shortened V by 6 bases and J by 2 bases, and 14 bases separated the two germline ends. CDR1 is MNHNS and CDR2 is SASEGT in the germline V gene. The CDR3 is 14 amino acids. The CDR3 loop reads CASRGVTAPYEQYF. The CDR3, as DNA: TGTGCCAGCAGAGGGGTAACCGCGCCCTACGAGCAGTACTTC.

This clonotype was detected a few times. The chain couples TRBV5-1 to TRBJ2-5, with D perhaps matching TRBD1 (6 bases). The length of the CDR3 is 15 residues. Trimming removed 4 bases at V and 2 bases at J, with 15 bases between. CDR1 SGHRS and CDR2 YFSETQ come from the germline V gene. The CDR3 sequence: CASSLQGWLQETQYF. The CDR3 nucleotides are TGCGCCAGCAGCCTGCAGGGGTGGCTTCAAGAGACCCAGTACTTC.

This clonotype showed up many times. The chain recombines TRBV16 with TRBJ1-5; a weak D match, TRBD1 (5 bases). CDR1 is KGHSY, CDR2 FQNENV, per germline. This CDR3 contains 14 residues. V lost 5 bases, J lost 9 bases, and 17 bases lay in between. The CDR3 DNA reads as TGTGCCAGCAGCTCGGGACGGGCCTTGGGGCCCCAGCATTTT. This codes for CASSSGRALGPQHF.

The chain employs TRBV28 and TRBJ2-7; possible D gene TRBD2, 6 bases. With 5 bases removed from V and 4 bases from J, the gap between germline ends came to 18 bases. Per the germline V gene, CDR1 is MDHEN and CDR2 is SYDVKM. There are 15 residues in the CDR3. The CDR3 nucleotides read TGTGCCAGCAGTACAATCGGGGCAGGGAGGTACGAGCAGTACTTC. It codes for CASSTIGAGRYEQYF. Drawing the rest from reference TRBV28 and TRBJ2-7, the complete variable domain is DVKVTQSSRYLVKRTGEKVFLECVQDMDHENMFWYRQDPGLGLRLIYFSYDVKMKEKGDIPEGYSVSREKKERFSLILESASTNQTSMYLCASSTIGAGRYEQYFGPGTRLTVT.

This chain links TRBV6-2 or TRBV6-3 with TRBJ1-4; no clear D. V was pared by 2 bases and J by 0 bases, with 13 bases between. Germline-derived CDR1 and CDR2 are MNHEY and SVGEGT. The CDR3 runs 17 residues. CDR3 sequence reads: CASSYPSGSATNEKLFF. The CDR3 DNA sequence: TGTGCCAGCAGTTACCCATCCGGCAGCGCAACTAATGAAAAACTGTTTTTT.

The genes are TRBV5-1 and TRBJ2-4, with 10 positions matching TRBD1. The CDR3 extends over 14 amino acids. V was clipped by 6 bases and J by 6 bases; unmatched bases: 6. CDR1 and CDR2 (germline): SGHRS, YFSETQ. CDR3 coding DNA: TGCGCCAGCACGGGACAGGGGAATTCAAACATTCAGTACTTC. This codes for CASTGQGNSNIQYF.

The rearrangement links TRBV5-1 to TRBJ1-6, with a possible D match to TRBD1 (5 bases). The CDR3 extends over 14 amino acids. Germline assignment: CDR1 SGHRS and CDR2 YFSETQ. Deletions cut 0 bases from V and 11 bases from J, with 12 bases between. CDR3 sequence reads: CASSLVQGIPPLHF. CDR3 nucleotide sequence: TGCGCCAGCAGCTTGGTTCAGGGCATTCCACCCCTCCACTTT.

This clonotype was recorded a few times. J is TRBJ1-5 and V is TRBV12-3 or TRBV12-4; D uncertain. The CDR3 consists of 14 residues. The V and J ends lost 5 bases and 11 bases respectively, with 19 bases between them. The CDR3 DNA reads as TGTGCCAGCAGTCCCGAGAGGGAATATGGATCCCAGCATTTT. It encodes CASSPEREYGSQHF.

This clonotype was found many times. The rearrangement links TRBV29-1 to TRBJ2-5, with no clear D. The CDR3 sequence is 12 residues long. In germline, CDR1 is SQVTM, CDR2 ANQGSEA. CDR3 sequence reads: CRYNGRQETQYF. The CDR3 bases are TGCAGATATAATGGACGTCAGGAGACCCAGTACTTC.

The chain recombines TRBV7-2 with TRBJ2-7; the D gene is possibly TRBD1 (6 bases). The CDR3 length is 15 residues. Between the trimmed V and J ends, which lost 2 bases and 4 bases, there was a span of 15 bases. The V gene's germline CDR1 is SGHTA and CDR2 FQGNSA. Here the CDR3 DNA reads TGTGCCAGCAGCTTACAGGACAGTAAACTTTACGAGCAGTACTTC. This gives the protein CASSLQDSKLYEQYF.

This sequence joins TRBV2 and TRBJ1-1, with 7 bases lining up with TRBD1. Germline V lookup: CDR1 SNHLY, CDR2 FYNNEI. This CDR3 comprises 13 residues. V lost 7 bases to trimming and J lost 1 base; unmatched junction nucleotides: 3. The CDR3 here is CASKRQGNTEAFF. CDR3 nucleotide sequence: TGTGCCAGCAAACGACAGGGGAACACTGAAGCTTTCTTT.

Notes on this clonotype: A clone one base away is much larger, so this may be a read error. The rearrangement uses TRBV7-7 and TRBJ2-3; 9 bases are shared with TRBD2. CDR1 is SSHAT and CDR2 is FNYEAQ in the germline V gene (reference sequence). The CDR3 runs to 15 residues. The CDR3, as DNA: TGTGCTAGCTGCCGAGCGGGGGGACGCACAGATACGCAGTATTTT. Translation: CASCRAGGRTDTQYF. Full variable domain (outside the CDR3, taken from reference TRBV7-7 and TRBJ2-3): GAGVSQSPRYKVTKRGQDVTLRCDPISSHATLYWYQQALGQGPEFLTYFNYEAQPDKSGLPSDRFSAERPEGSISTLTIQRTEQRDSAMYRCASCRAGGRTDTQYFGPGTRLTVL.

The chain recombines TRBV6-5 with TRBJ2-1, with D possibly matching TRBD1 (6 bases). V lost 4 bases and J lost 5, with 15 bases in between. CDR1 and CDR2 from the germline V gene are MNHEY and SVGAGI. CDR3 size: 15 residues. The CDR3 region is CASSSPLDRNNEQFF. CDR3 nucleotides: TGTGCCAGCAGTTCACCTTTGGACAGAAACAATGAGCAGTTCTTC.

The rearrangement joins TRBV6-2 or TRBV6-3 to TRBJ1-5, with 7 nucleotides matching TRBD1. Per the germline V gene, CDR1 is MNHEY and CDR2 is SVGEGT. The junction had 11 bases not matched to a gene; V was cut back by 6 bases and J by 3 bases. The CDR3 length is 16 residues. CDR3 region: CASSRKTGTHNQPQHF. The CDR3 bases are TGTGCCAGCAGCCGAAAGACAGGGACGCACAATCAGCCCCAGCATTTT.

The V gene is TRBV6-6, the J gene TRBJ2-3; weak D call: TRBD2 (6 bases). The V gene's germline CDR1 is MNHNY and CDR2 SVGAGI (reference sequence). V was pared by 4 bases and J by 4 bases, with 15 bases between. CDR3 length equals 15 residues. The CDR3 region has the DNA TGTGCCAGCAGTTCTGGCGAACTAGCCGCAGATACGCAGTATTTT. Encoded protein: CASSSGELAADTQYF.

This clonotype has only a few counts. The J gene is TRBJ2-5, the V gene TRBV7-2, with a possible D match to TRBD1 (5 bases). The CDR3 runs to 15 residues. From germline, CDR1 is SGHTA and CDR2 FQGNSA. V was trimmed by 5 bases and J by 5 bases, leaving 18 bases between them. The CDR3 bases are TGTGCCAGCAGCCGCCTACCAGGGTATTTGGAGACCCAGTACTTC. Protein sequence: CASSRLPGYLETQYF.

The chain is built from TRBV6-6 and TRBJ2-1, with D perhaps matching TRBD1 or TRBD2 (6 bases each). This CDR3 region has 14 residues. Per germline, CDR1 MNHNY and CDR2 SVGAGI (reference sequence). Trimming shortened V by 2 bases and J by 6 bases, and 11 bases separated the two germline ends. CDR3 amino acids: CASSYPGAGNEQFF. DNA of the CDR3: TGTGCCAGCAGTTACCCGGGGGCAGGCAATGAGCAGTTCTTC.

In its sample, this clonotype was seen once. The chain employs TRBV7-2 and TRBJ1-6, with D uncertain. Looked up from germline, CDR1 is SGHTA and CDR2 is FQGNSA. The V and J ends lost 5 bases and 9 bases respectively, with 11 bases between them. This CDR3 region has 13 residues. CDR3 amino acids: CASSPGSFSPLHF. The CDR3 DNA is TGTGCCAGCAGCCCGGGGAGTTTTTCACCCCTCCACTTT.

In this sample, this clonotype turned up a few times. The chain carries TRBV9 and TRBJ2-1; D is tentatively TRBD1 or TRBD2 (5 bases each). This CDR3 is built from 16 residues. V lost 6 bases to trimming and J lost 0 bases, with 16 bases between them. Germline assignment: CDR1 SGDLS and CDR2 YYNGEE. The DNA of the CDR3 is TGTGCCAGCAAACCCGGGACCCCAAGCTCCTACAATGAGCAGTTCTTC. Translated: CASKPGTPSSYNEQFF.

The V and J genes are TRBV11-3 and TRBJ2-4, with 10 positions matching TRBD1. Trimming removed 3 bases from V and 1 base from J; junction bases left unmatched: 3. Germline CDR1 SGHNT, CDR2 YENEEA. The CDR3 runs 16 residues. This CDR3 reads CASSLGGQGAKNIQYF. CDR3 in DNA: TGTGCCAGCAGCTTGGGGGGACAGGGGGCCAAAAACATTCAGTACTTC.

The chain uses TRBV7-9 and TRBJ2-3; D unclear. The V end was cut by 9 bases, the J end by 5 bases, with 12 bases between. This CDR3 is 12 amino acids long. The germline CDR1 and CDR2 sequences are SEHNR and FQNEAQ (reference sequence). The CDR3 nucleotides read TGTGCCAGTAACGTGGACGGAGATACGCAGTATTTT. This sequence encodes CASNVDGDTQYF.

CDR3 DNA: TGTGCCAGCAGGAAAGGGACTAGCGGAGCCTATGAGCAGTATTTT. It is translated as CASRKGTSGAYEQYF. The V and J genes are TRBV6-1 and TRBJ2-3; 11 nucleotides align to TRBD2. The CDR3 has 15 amino acids. The ends lost 6 bases at V and 11 bases at J; junction bases unmatched: 13. Germline V lookup: CDR1 MNHNS, CDR2 SASEGT.

This chain connects TRBV3-1 to TRBJ2-4; D ambiguous. Looked up from germline, CDR1 is LGHDT and CDR2 is YNNKEL (reference sequence). Trimming removed 4 bases at V and 15 bases at J, with 13 bases between. The CDR3 spans 11 residues. The CDR3 DNA follows: TGTGCCAGCAGCCTCAAAAGTGGTCTGTACTTC. Amino acid sequence: CASSLKSGLYF.

The rearrangement joins TRBV7-3 to TRBJ1-1; D unclear. The CDR3 runs to 13 residues. Per germline, CDR1 SGHTA and CDR2 FQGTGA. The ends were cut back, 5 bases at V and 1 base at J, with 8 bases in the middle. Here the CDR3 reads CASSAGPNTEAFF. The CDR3 nucleotides are TGTGCCAGCAGCGCCGGGCCGAACACTGAAGCTTTCTTT. The full variable domain, its missing parts supplied by reference TRBV7-3 and TRBJ1-1, is GAGVSQTPSNKVTEKGKYVELRCDPISGHTALYWYRQSLGQGPEFLIYFQGTGAADDSGLPNDRFFAVRPEGSVSTLKIQRTERGDSAVYLCASSAGPNTEAFFGQGTRLTVV.